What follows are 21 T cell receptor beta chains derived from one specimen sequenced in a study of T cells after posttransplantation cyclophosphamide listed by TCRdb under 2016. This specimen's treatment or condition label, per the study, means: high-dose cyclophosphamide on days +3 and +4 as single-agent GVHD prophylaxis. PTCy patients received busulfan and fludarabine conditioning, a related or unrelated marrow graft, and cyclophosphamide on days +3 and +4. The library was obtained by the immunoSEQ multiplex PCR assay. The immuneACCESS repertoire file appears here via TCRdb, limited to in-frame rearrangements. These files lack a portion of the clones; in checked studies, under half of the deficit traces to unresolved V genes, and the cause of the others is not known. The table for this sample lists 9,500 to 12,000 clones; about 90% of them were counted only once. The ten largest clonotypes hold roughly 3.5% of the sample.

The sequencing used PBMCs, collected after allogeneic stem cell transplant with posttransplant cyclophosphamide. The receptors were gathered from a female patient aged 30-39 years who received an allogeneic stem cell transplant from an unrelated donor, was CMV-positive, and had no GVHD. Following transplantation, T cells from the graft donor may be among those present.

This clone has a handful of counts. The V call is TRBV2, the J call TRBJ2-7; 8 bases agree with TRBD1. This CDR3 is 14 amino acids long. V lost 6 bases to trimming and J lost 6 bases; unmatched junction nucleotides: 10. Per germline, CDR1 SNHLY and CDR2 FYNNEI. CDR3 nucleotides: TGTGCCAGCAGAGGGTTCGACAGGGGCGCCGAGCAGTACTTC. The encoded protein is CASRGFDRGAEQYF.

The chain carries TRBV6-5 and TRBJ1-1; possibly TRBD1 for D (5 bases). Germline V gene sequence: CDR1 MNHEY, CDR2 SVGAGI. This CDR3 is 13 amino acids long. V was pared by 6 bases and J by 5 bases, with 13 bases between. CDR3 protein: CASSVKTVTEAFF. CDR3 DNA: TGTGCCAGCAGCGTCAAGACAGTTACTGAAGCTTTCTTT.

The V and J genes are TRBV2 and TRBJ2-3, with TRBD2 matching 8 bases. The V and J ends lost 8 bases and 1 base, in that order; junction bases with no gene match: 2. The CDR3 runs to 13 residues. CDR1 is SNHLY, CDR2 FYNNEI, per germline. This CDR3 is CASEAGGTDTQYF. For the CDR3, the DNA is TGTGCCAGCGAAGCGGGGGGCACAGATACGCAGTATTTT.

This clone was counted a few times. CDR3 bases: TGTGCCAGCAGTGACCCTCGACAGGGGATCTCCTACGAGCAGTACTTC. Translating it yields CASSDPRQGISYEQYF. The V call is TRBV6-1, the J call TRBJ2-7; TRBD1 agrees at 8 bases. Trimming removed 3 bases from V and 0 bases from J; junction bases left unmatched: 7. CDR1 MNHNS and CDR2 SASEGT come from the germline V gene. The CDR3 is made up of 16 amino acids.

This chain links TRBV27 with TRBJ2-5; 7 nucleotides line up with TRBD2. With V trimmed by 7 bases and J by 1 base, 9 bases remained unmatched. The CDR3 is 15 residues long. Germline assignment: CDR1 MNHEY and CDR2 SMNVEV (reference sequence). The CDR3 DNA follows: TGTGCCAGCAACTCACTCGGGGGGATCCAAGAGACCCAGTACTTC. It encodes CASNSLGGIQETQYF.

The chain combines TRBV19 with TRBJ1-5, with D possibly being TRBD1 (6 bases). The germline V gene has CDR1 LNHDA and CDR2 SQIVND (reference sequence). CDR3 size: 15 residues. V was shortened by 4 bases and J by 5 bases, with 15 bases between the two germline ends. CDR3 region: CASSNRDKPHQPQHF. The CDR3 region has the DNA TGTGCCAGTAGTAACCGGGACAAACCCCATCAGCCCCAGCATTTT. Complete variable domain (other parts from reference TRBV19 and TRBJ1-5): DGGITQSPKYLFRKEGQNVTLSCEQNLNHDAMYWYRQDPGQGLRLIYYSQIVNDFQKGDIAEGYSVSREKKESFPLTVTSAQKNPTAFYLCASSNRDKPHQPQHFGDGTRLSIL.

CDR3 protein: CASSLNRLAGWNTGELFF. The DNA of the CDR3 is TGTGCCAGCAGTTTAAATAGACTAGCGGGATGGAACACCGGGGAGCTGTTTTTT. This chain links TRBV27 with TRBJ2-2; 11 bases agree with TRBD2. Germline CDR1 and CDR2: MNHEY and SMNVEV (reference sequence). This CDR3 is built from 18 residues. Trimming cost V 2 bases and J 1 base; bases outside gene matches: 6.

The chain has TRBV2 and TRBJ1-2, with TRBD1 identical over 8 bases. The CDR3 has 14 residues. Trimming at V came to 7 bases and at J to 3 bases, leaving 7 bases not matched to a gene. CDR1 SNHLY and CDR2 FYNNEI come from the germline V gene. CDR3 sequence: CASKLDRVDYGYTF. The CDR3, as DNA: TGTGCCAGCAAATTGGACAGGGTCGACTATGGCTACACCTTC.

The CDR3 region has the DNA TGTGCCATCACCCAACTACAACTTGGCGCCTACAATGAGCAGTTCTTC. Translating it yields CAITQLQLGAYNEQFF. The chain is built from TRBV10-3 and TRBJ2-1, with D unclear. Germline V gives CDR1 ENHRY, CDR2 SYGVKD. This CDR3 is built from 16 residues. Trimming stripped 7 bases from V and 2 bases from J, with 18 bases between.

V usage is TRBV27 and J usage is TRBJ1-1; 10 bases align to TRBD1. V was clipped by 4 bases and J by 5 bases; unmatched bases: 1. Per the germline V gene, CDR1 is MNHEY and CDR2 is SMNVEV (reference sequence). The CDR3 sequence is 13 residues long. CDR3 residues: CASSWDRGTEAFF. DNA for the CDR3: TGTGCCAGCAGTTGGGACAGGGGTACTGAAGCTTTCTTT.

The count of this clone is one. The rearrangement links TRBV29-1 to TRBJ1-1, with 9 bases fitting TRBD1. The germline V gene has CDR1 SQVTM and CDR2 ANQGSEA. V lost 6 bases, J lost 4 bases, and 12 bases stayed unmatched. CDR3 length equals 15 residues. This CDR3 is CSVIPSTGGLTEAFF. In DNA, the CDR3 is TGCAGCGTGATCCCCTCGACAGGGGGGCTCACTGAAGCTTTCTTT.

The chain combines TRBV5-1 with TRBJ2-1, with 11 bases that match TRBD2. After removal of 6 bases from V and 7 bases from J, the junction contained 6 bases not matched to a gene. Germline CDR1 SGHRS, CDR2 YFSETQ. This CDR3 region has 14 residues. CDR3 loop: CASKTTSGTNEQFF. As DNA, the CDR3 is TGCGCCAGCAAGACGACTAGCGGGACGAATGAGCAGTTCTTC.

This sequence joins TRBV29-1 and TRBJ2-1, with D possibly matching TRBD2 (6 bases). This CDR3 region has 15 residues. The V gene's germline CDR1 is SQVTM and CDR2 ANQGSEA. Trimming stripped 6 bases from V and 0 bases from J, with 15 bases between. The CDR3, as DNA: TGCAGCGTCCCCAAAGCCGGGAGCTCCTACAATGAGCAGTTCTTC. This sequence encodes CSVPKAGSSYNEQFF.

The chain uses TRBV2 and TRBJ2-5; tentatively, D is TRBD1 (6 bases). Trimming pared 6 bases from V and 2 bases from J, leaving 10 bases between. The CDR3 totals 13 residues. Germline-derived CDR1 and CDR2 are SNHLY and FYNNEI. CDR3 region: CASSGQIQETQYF. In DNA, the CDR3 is TGTGCCAGCAGCGGACAGATTCAAGAGACCCAGTACTTC.

CDR3 region: CASSLEGQGAGAFF. CDR3 DNA sequence: TGCGCCAGCAGCTTGGAAGGACAGGGGGCCGGTGCTTTCTTT. This chain links TRBV5-1 with TRBJ1-1; 11 bases are shared with TRBD1. With 0 bases clipped from V and 11 bases from J, the junction kept 6 bases outside the gene matches. CDR3 size: 14 residues. The V gene's germline CDR1 is SGHRS and CDR2 YFSETQ.

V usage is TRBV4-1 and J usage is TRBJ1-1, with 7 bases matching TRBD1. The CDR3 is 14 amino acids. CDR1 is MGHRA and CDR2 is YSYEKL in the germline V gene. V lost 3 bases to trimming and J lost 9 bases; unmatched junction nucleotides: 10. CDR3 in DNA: TGCGCCAGCAGCCAGGGAACAGGGGTAGGGCAAGCTTTCTTT. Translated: CASSQGTGVGQAFF.

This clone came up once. The CDR3 region is CASSVEDSGNTIYF. CDR3 nucleotide sequence: TGCGCCAGCAGCGTGGAGGACAGTGGAAACACCATATATTTT. The genes are TRBV5-1 and TRBJ1-3; tentatively, D is TRBD1 (6 bases). V lost 4 bases and J lost 3, with 11 bases in between. This CDR3 has 14 amino acids. Per the germline V gene, CDR1 is SGHRS and CDR2 is YFSETQ. Full variable domain (remainder filled in from reference TRBV5-1 and TRBJ1-3): KAGVTQTPRYLIKTRGQQVTLSCSPISGHRSVSWYQQTPGQGLQFLFEYFSETQRNKGNFPGRFSGRQFSNSRSEMNVSTLELGDSALYLCASSVEDSGNTIYFGEGSWLTVV.

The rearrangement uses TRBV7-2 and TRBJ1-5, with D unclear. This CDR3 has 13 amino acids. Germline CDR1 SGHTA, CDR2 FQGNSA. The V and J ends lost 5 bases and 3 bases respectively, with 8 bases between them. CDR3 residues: CASSPRVNQPQHF. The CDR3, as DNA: TGTGCCAGCAGCCCTCGGGTCAATCAGCCCCAGCATTTT.

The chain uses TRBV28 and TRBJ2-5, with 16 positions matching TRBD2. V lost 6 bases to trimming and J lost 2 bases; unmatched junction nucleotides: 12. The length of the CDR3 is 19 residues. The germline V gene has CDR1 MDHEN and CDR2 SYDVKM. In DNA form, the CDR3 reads TGTGCCAGCAGCCCCCGGGTGGGACTAGCGGGAGGGGTTCAAGAGACCCAGTACTTC. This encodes CASSPRVGLAGGVQETQYF.

CDR3 protein: CASRTQGAGTYEQYF. The DNA of the CDR3 is TGTGCCAGTAGAACGCAGGGGGCGGGCACCTACGAGCAGTACTTC. This chain uses TRBV19 with TRBJ2-7; 8 positions agree with TRBD1. The V and J ends lost 6 bases and 2 bases, in that order; junction bases with no gene match: 9. Germline CDR1 LNHDA, CDR2 SQIVND (reference sequence). The CDR3 runs to 15 residues.

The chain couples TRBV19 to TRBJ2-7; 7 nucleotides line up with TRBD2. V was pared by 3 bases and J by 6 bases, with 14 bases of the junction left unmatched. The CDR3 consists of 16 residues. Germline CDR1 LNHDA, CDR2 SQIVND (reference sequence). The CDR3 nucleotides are TGTGCCAGTAGTATGGGGGGGGGAGTCGGACTACCCGAGCAGTACTTC. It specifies CASSMGGGVGLPEQYF.